This T cell receptor beta chain was profiled in a study of cytotoxic CD8 clonotypes in ibrutinib-treated CLL. As for the study in general: Some 25 partial and 2 complete responses; at median about 70 months, about 14 remitted, around twelve progressed. Study conclusions and caveats: Public clonotypes, an uncommon group, contracted or remained stable on treatment.

Of note for this clone: Its cognate antigen is unknown. One junction end does not reproduce the germline sequence, and a read error may be involved.

Investigators sought sequencing depths of between 1 in 200,000 and 1 in 1 million T cells. Clones were read by immunoSEQ multiplex PCR, and TCRdb kept only the in-frame ones, dropping some. Of about 97,000 clones in the sample, 70% to 85% were seen once. CDR3 length equals 16 residues. Per germline, CDR1 MNHEY and CDR2 SMNVEV (reference sequence). The source is a human donor with chronic lymphocytic leukemia. The sequences come from PBMCs, collected after 12 months of ibrutinib treatment. The chain is built from TRBV27 and TRBJ1-6; 9 nucleotides agree with TRBD1. This CDR3 reads CASSIGQGTMYSPPHF. The CDR3 nucleotides read TGTGCCAGCAGTATAGGACAGGGGACGATGTACTCACCCCCCCACTTT.